The entry below gives a single TCR beta chain sequence along with its context. Its specific antigen is unknown. No base qualities exist here, and no much larger clone lies one base off it. CD8 naive samples were obtained by positive selection for CCR7 among CD45RO-negative cells, yielding a CD45RA+CCR7+ population from which TemRA cells were excluded. The donors were healthy, HIV-negative adults who had no recently reported acute infections or vaccinations. Every donor was a Caucasian adult living in Nashville, Tennessee, USA. After blood collection by leukapheresis, PBMCs were isolated using Ficoll-Histopaque density gradient centrifugation and then cryopreserved in the vapor phase of liquid nitrogen. Purity and quantity of every magnetically sorted T cell population were checked by analytical flow cytometry. Genomic DNA was isolated from every sorted fraction and measured by UV absorbance on a Nanodrop 2000c.

This sample is part of a study of shared clonotypes between healthy human individuals (TCRdb year 2020). For context, the study as a whole: Three men and a couple of women, aged 18 to 49 years, made up the cohort. For each donor, CD4 naive and CD4 memory were each given three plates, CD8 naive was given two plates, and CD8 memory was given one plate. To estimate repertoire size and how much clonotype sharing occurs between individuals, the study deeply sequenced the blood TCR repertoires of 4 to 6 healthy adults. To increase sequencing depth and limit assay-specific biases, TCR repertoire library preparation and sequencing were carried out by different laboratories using diverse techniques. Between about 0.9 and 8.9 billion PBMCs per donor were obtained by leukapheresis.

Broad study findings and their caveats: Because the study included a small number of donors, the genetic and exposure-history diversity represented was limited. Based on pairwise subsampling, the degree of clonotype sharing among donors was expected to be affected by sequencing depth. Only blood was sampled, and tissue TCR repertoires likely differ from those in blood. Even with the large sequencing depth, rarefaction of the sorted-subset datasets indicated that sequencing was incomplete. Across a few donors, about 5% of naive CD4, around 3.5% of naive CD8, 2.3% of memory CD4, and about 0.44% of memory CD8 clonotypes were shared. Naive subsets generally had larger estimated clonotype richness than memory subsets. Higher generation probabilities were observed for clonotypes shared by all four sorted-subset donors than for non-shared clonotypes.

Using the deep immunoSEQ assay, TCR CDR3 regions were amplified from genomic DNA by multiplex PCR. Extracted genomic DNA from each cell subset was spread evenly across all wells of several immunoSEQ 96-well plates, with each plate serving as a replicate. For sorted subsets, about 200 ng genomic DNA, equal to about 30,000 T cell genomes, was loaded into each replicate PCR. Purified libraries were measured with a Qubit 3.0 fluorometer, size-checked on a Bioanalyzer 2100, and measured again with the KAPA Library Quantification kit. Every immunoSEQ 96-well plate was sequenced on a dedicated single-read 150-cycle Illumina NextSeq 550 flow cell. In the source study's methods: Because the immunoSEQ output included only junctional sequences and no quality scores, the filtering could not be the same as the filtering used for full-length reads. To assign V/J genes and CDR3, sequences were annotated against IMGT germline references using PyIR, a Python wrapper for IgBLAST v1.9. Reads with weak V/J assignments (E-value above 1e-6), missing CDR3, stop codons, out-of-frame junctions, or ambiguous translated residues were removed. A V3J clonotype was defined by an identical inferred V gene, J gene, and CDR3 amino acid sequence. To compute the percentage overlap between repertoires, the number of shared unique clonotypes was divided by the size of the smaller repertoire. RTK rarefaction, the Chao1 estimator, and Recon v2.1 estimates of unobserved clonotypes were used to assess repertoire richness. Generation probabilities were computed with OLGA for all TCRbeta clonotypes obtained by the gDNA method from several donors. In its TCRdb copy, this immuneACCESS table keeps in-frame sequences only and misses some clones. Where compared with another copy, unresolved V genes explain less than half of these, and the others have no known cause. V and J calls and clone size follow that table, whereas D and trimming were derived from the DNA. Recorded for this sample are around 550,000 clones; 85% to 95% of them occurred a single time. The ten largest clonotypes hold 0.095% to 0.14% of the sample.

The specimen sequenced was naive CD8+ T cells sorted from blood. Read against the paper, the sample's cell subset or site label means: CD45RA+CCR7+. The TCR sequence derives from a woman in her twenties or thirties in good health.

CDR3 loop: CASSHQGGSDEKLFF. The DNA sequence is as follows: TGTGCCAGCAGCCACCAGGGAGGATCGGATGAAAAACTGTTTTTT. Recombination connected TRBV7-9 to TRBJ1-4; TRBD1 might be the D gene, on 5 matching bases. There are 15 amino acids in the CDR3, from cysteine to phenylalanine inclusive. Only the CDR3 region is kept as DNA, spanning 45 bases read in frame from base 1. Deletion took 5 bases off V and 6 bases off J, with a span of 16 bases between the germline ends. The germline V gene (reference sequence) specifies SEHNR as CDR1 and FQNEAQ as CDR2.